This T cell receptor (beta chain) was sequenced for a study of T cells in Graves' hyperthyroidism and ophthalmopathy. RNA transcripts were the template for amplifying TCR beta CDR3 regions. The TCR CDR3 was amplified in a first-round RT-PCR using the HTBI primer set. A single record per CDR3 protein comes from TCRdb applying MiXCR to the multiplex PCR reads. The sample includes about 640,000 distinct CDR3 sequences, around 15% of them seen just once. This CDR3 has 19 amino acids. Germline CDR1 MNHEY, CDR2 SVGAGI. The junction had 17 bases not matched to a gene; V was cut back by 0 bases and J by 3 bases. Ophthalmopathy patients had moderate-to-severe active disease, CAS ≥3, NOSPECS ≥4, and disease duration under 3 months. Clinical symptoms, serum thyroxine and TRAb, thyroid ultrasound and orbital computed tomography together formed the diagnostic basis. This clonotype was seen ten or more times.

The TCR originated in a woman aged 45 to 65 with Graves' ophthalmopathy. The chain uses TRBV6-5 and TRBJ2-7, with 7 bases identical to TRBD1. Source material: blood. CDR3 sequence reads: CASSYSGFLDKTGNYEQYF. The CDR3 nucleotides are TGTGCCAGCAGTTACTCGGGGTTCCTTGACAAGACAGGGAACTACGAGCAGTACTTC.